A single sample gave rise to the 20 T cell receptor beta chains below, sequenced in a study of Tregs in tolerant kidney transplant recipients. Profiled with immunoSEQ multiplex PCR; TCRdb holds only in-frame clones, not every one. The sample gives tens of thousands of clones, 80% to 90% of which show up once; roughly 5% is in the top ten. The sequenced material came from CD4+ T cells from blood. The receptors were gathered from a human donor in good health.

There are a few counts of this clone. This chain joins TRBV7-8 and TRBJ2-1, with TRBD2 identical over 15 bases. Trimming cost V 5 bases and J 0 bases; bases outside gene matches: 14. The germline gives CDR1 SGHVS, CDR2 FQNEAQ. The CDR3 length is 21 residues. CDR3 sequence: CASSPMGRGLAGGNSYNEQFF. In nucleotides, the CDR3 is TGTGCCAGCAGCCCAATGGGCCGGGGACTAGCGGGAGGCAACTCCTACAATGAGCAGTTCTTC.

This clone was counted at least ten times. This chain joins TRBV18 and TRBJ2-2, with TRBD2 matching over 8 bases. Germline V lookup: CDR1 KGHSH, CDR2 LQKENI. With V trimmed by 5 bases and J by 5 bases, 10 bases remained unmatched. The CDR3 runs 16 residues. CDR3 protein: CASSEQAGVGTGELFF. CDR3 nucleotides: TGTGCCAGCTCAGAACAAGCGGGAGTAGGTACCGGGGAGCTGTTTTTT. Filled out from reference TRBV18 and TRBJ2-2, the complete variable domain reads NAGVMQNPRHLVRRRGQEARLRCSPMKGHSHVYWYRQLPEEGLKFMVYLQKENIIDESGMPKERFSAEFPKEGPSILRIQQVVRGDSAAYFCASSEQAGVGTGELFFGEGSRLTVL.

This sequence joins TRBV6-1 and TRBJ1-2, with D perhaps matching TRBD1 (5 bases). The V and J ends lost 5 bases and 8 bases respectively, with 9 bases between them. CDR3 length: 11 residues. Germline CDR1 is MNHNS and CDR2 is SASEGT. The CDR3 DNA reads TGTGCCAGCAGTTTCCAGGGAGGCTACACCTTC. Residues: CASSFQGGYTF.

Comment on this clone: Germline and junction disagree at one end, which may indicate a read error. The chain carries TRBV7-7 and TRBJ2-7; 7 bases match TRBD1. Germline V gene lookup returns CDR1 SSHAT and CDR2 FNYEAQ (reference sequence). This CDR3 spans 13 amino acids. This CDR3 is CASSEDRDGEQYF. CDR3 sequence (DNA): TGTGCTAGCAGCGAAGACAGGGATGGCGAGCAGTACTTC.

This clone was observed a single time. The chain employs TRBV10-3 and TRBJ2-5; D not resolved. Per the germline V gene, CDR1 is ENHRY and CDR2 is SYGVKD. There are 13 residues in the CDR3. The V gene lost 7 bases and the J gene lost 5 bases, with 14 bases spanning the gap. The CDR3 sequence: CAITSTVTETQYF. The CDR3 DNA is TGTGCCATCACCTCGACCGTAACGGAGACCCAGTACTTC.

This clone was seen a single time. Other nucleotide sequences from this sample produce the same CDR3. This chain connects TRBV11-3 to TRBJ2-3; D gene uncertain. Germline CDR1 SGHNT, CDR2 YENEEA. This CDR3 has 14 amino acids. V lost 6 bases, J lost 0 bases, and 10 bases lay in between. CDR3 residues: CASSAASSTDTQYF. The CDR3, as DNA: TGTGCCAGCAGTGCGGCGTCTAGCACAGATACGCAGTATTTT.

This chain links TRBV5-6 with TRBJ2-5; 11 bases match TRBD1. The length of the CDR3 is 15 residues. The germline V gene encodes CDR1 SGHDT and CDR2 YYEEEE. The V gene end was trimmed by 2 bases and the J gene end by 2 bases; junction bases not matched to a gene: 2. The DNA for the CDR3 is TGTGCCAGCAGCTTTGGGGACAGGGGGCAAGAGACCCAGTACTTC. Its translation is CASSFGDRGQETQYF.

The V gene is TRBV5-6, the J gene TRBJ2-6; TRBD2 matches 8 bases. The V gene's germline CDR1 is SGHDT and CDR2 YYEEEE. The CDR3 has 18 residues. With 4 bases clipped from V and 2 bases from J, the junction kept 11 bases outside the gene matches. The CDR3 loop reads CASSGTLGGATGANVLTF. CDR3 sequence (DNA): TGTGCCAGCAGCGGCACTCTCGGGGGGGCGACTGGGGCCAACGTCCTGACTTTC.

The rearrangement links TRBV9 to TRBJ2-3, with TRBD1 identical over 10 bases. V trimming: 0 bases; J trimming: 1 base; junction bases outside the gene matches: 2. This CDR3 is built from 16 residues. Germline values: CDR1 SGDLS, CDR2 YYNGEE. The CDR3 protein is CASSVGGTGGTDTQYF. The CDR3 coding sequence is TGTGCCAGCAGCGTAGGAGGGACAGGGGGCACAGATACGCAGTATTTT.

CDR3 region: CARLYQGTDNEQFF. CDR3 nucleotides: TGTGCCAGACTCTACCAGGGGACGGACAATGAGCAGTTCTTC. J is TRBJ2-1 and V is TRBV7-5; TRBD1, as called in the table, went unchecked against the DNA. TRBV7-5 is marked as a pseudogene. The CDR3 consists of 14 residues.

This chain links TRBV29-1 with TRBJ2-3, with D possibly matching TRBD1 (5 bases). CDR3 length: 15 amino acids. Trimming took off 4 bases at V and 4 bases at J, with 18 bases between the two ends. Germline CDR1 is SQVTM and CDR2 is ANQGSEA. The CDR3 coding sequence is TGCAGCGTTGGAGGCCCAGGGATTATGGCAGATACGCAGTATTTT. Translation gives CSVGGPGIMADTQYF.

The rearrangement links TRBV27 to TRBJ2-7, with 9 bases that match TRBD2. Germline V gives CDR1 MNHEY, CDR2 SMNVEV (reference sequence). The CDR3 sequence is 15 residues long. Unmatched junction bases numbered 4, after V lost 2 bases and J lost 2 bases. The chain's CDR3 is CASSLAGGPTYEQYF. In DNA form, the CDR3 reads TGTGCCAGCAGTTTAGCGGGGGGGCCAACCTACGAGCAGTACTTC.

The chain couples TRBV6-4 to TRBJ2-7; 12 positions agree with TRBD2. Germline trimming cut 2 bases from V and 0 bases from J; bases unmatched to any gene: 5. Germline V gene sequence: CDR1 MRHNA, CDR2 SNTAGT. The CDR3 is 17 amino acids. Here the CDR3 reads CASSDGTSGLSSYEQYF. CDR3 bases: TGTGCCAGCAGTGACGGGACTAGCGGGCTTAGCTCCTACGAGCAGTACTTC.

This clone was found once. This chain links TRBV19 with TRBJ2-2, with TRBD1 identical over 10 bases. The germline V gene encodes CDR1 LNHDA and CDR2 SQIVND (reference sequence). V gave up 6 bases and J gave up 5 bases; unmatched junction bases: 3. The CDR3 is made up of 14 amino acids. The CDR3, as DNA: TGTGCCAGTAGGACAGGGGGCTATACCGGGGAGCTGTTTTTT. Translation gives CASRTGGYTGELFF.

The chain combines TRBV7-2 with TRBJ2-1, with 8 bases lining up with TRBD1. V lost 2 bases to trimming and J lost 4 bases; unmatched junction nucleotides: 4. CDR3 size: 15 residues. Germline CDR1 is SGHTA and CDR2 is FQGNSA. The DNA of the CDR3 is TGTGCCAGCAGCTTACTGGGACAGGAATACAATGAGCAGTTCTTC. Translating gives CASSLLGQEYNEQFF.

The rearrangement joins TRBV19 to TRBJ1-2, with no clear D. V lost 8 bases to trimming and J lost 5 bases, with 9 bases between them. From germline, CDR1 is LNHDA and CDR2 SQIVND (reference sequence). This CDR3 is 11 amino acids long. CDR3 loop: CASLGGYGYTF. The DNA of the CDR3 is TGTGCCAGTTTGGGCGGTTATGGCTACACCTTC.

This clone is deemed medium-sized. At one end the junction does not follow the germline gene, possibly because of a read error. The chain is built from TRBV6-4 and TRBJ2-7; D possibly matches TRBD1 or TRBD2 (6 bases each). This CDR3 has 11 amino acids. Germline V gene sequence: CDR1 MRHNA, CDR2 SNTAGT. The DNA for the CDR3 is TGTGCCAGCAGTGACTCTAAGGGGGGAGGATTC. It is translated as CASSDSKGGGF.

The chain employs TRBV25-1 and TRBJ2-3; a possible D gene is TRBD2 (5 bases). The CDR3 is made up of 12 amino acids. CDR1 is MGHDK, CDR2 SYGVNS, per germline. Trimming stripped 4 bases from V and 9 bases from J, with 11 bases between. CDR3 sequence: CASSAPPGTQYF. CDR3 DNA: TGTGCCAGCAGTGCCCCCCCGGGAACGCAGTATTTT.

This rearrangement joins TRBV5-1 to TRBJ1-1, with D perhaps TRBD1 (5 bases). This CDR3 is built from 14 residues. Germline V gene data show CDR1 as SGHRS and CDR2 as YFSETQ. Deletions cut 5 bases from V and 4 bases from J, with 15 bases between. CDR3 DNA: TGCGCCAGCAGGAAGGGGCCGGTGGGCACTGAAGCTTTCTTT. It yields the protein CASRKGPVGTEAFF.

The chain employs TRBV4-2 and TRBJ1-1; possibly TRBD1 for D (5 bases). Germline values: CDR1 LGHNA, CDR2 YNFKEQ. V was cut by 3 bases and J by 7 bases, with 18 bases left in between. This CDR3 contains 15 residues. The CDR3 spells CASSHGRGGEDEAFF. The CDR3 DNA follows: TGTGCCAGCAGCCACGGAAGGGGAGGGGAAGATGAAGCTTTCTTT.